This T cell receptor (beta chain) originates from a study of cytomegalovirus exposure and HLA in healthy donors. Findings of the study overall: Through in vitro validation, three CMV-associated chains were shown to be specific for CMV antigens.

PCR involved 60 Vbeta and 13 Jbeta primers. Profiling relied on immunoSEQ multiplex PCR, and the TCRdb table lists in-frame clones only, not all of them. The sample lists approximately 100,000 clones, around three quarters occurring once. Trimming left V 2 bases short and J 6 bases short, with 8 bases between. The CDR3 is 12 amino acids. CDR1 and CDR2 (germline): MNHEY, SVGAGI. Remarks on this clone: Antigen specificity is unknown.

Sequencing was performed on PBMCs. The chain carries TRBV6-5 and TRBJ2-7; D remains ambiguous. This receptor was obtained from a woman in her forties or fifties in good health and CMV-seropositive. CDR3 sequence reads: CASSYRLTEQYF. The CDR3 nucleotides are TGTGCCAGCAGTTACCGACTGACCGAGCAGTACTTC.